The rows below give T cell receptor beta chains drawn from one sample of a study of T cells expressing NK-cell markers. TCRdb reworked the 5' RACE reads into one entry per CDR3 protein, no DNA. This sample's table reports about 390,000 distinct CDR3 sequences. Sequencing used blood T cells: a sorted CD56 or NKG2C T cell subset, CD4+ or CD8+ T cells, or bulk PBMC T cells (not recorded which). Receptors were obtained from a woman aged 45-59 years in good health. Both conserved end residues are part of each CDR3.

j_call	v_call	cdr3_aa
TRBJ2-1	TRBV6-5	CASNPRTSGPNEQFF
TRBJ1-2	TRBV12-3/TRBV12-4	CASKSGAGYTF
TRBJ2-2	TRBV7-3	CASSLSVGTHGGGELFF
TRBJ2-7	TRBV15	CATSRGTVLVEQYF
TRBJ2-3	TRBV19	CASSGLAGDEDTQYF
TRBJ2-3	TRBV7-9	CASSDPTGQRDTQYF
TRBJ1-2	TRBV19	CASSPRTGLGYTF
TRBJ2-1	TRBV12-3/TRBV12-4	CASRGQRTFAGYNEQFF
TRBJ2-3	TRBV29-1	CSVEDGADTQYF
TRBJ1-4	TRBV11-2	CASSAVPFGITNEKLFF
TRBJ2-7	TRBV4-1	CASSQRTGAHGYEQYF
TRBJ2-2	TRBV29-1	CSVWTSNTGELFF
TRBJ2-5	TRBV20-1	CSARGLAEETQYF
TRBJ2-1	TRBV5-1	CASSSAGTSKGNEQFF
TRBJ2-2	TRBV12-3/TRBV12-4	CAGQTGIGTGELFF
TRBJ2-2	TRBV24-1	CATSPGLLGPVGELFF